These T cell receptor beta chains were read from a single sample in a study of shared clonotypes between healthy human individuals. Generated by immunoSEQ multiplex PCR, the TCRdb table keeps only in-frame clones and is missing some. In the table there are around 2.5 million clones, 80% to 95% of which are singletons. What was sequenced was naive CD4+ T cells from PBMCs. The receptors shown here come from a man between 18 and 35 years old in good health. Some clones in this sample may be carry-over from other donors' samples. Both conserved end residues are part of each CDR3. The D gene is left open where the match is weak. Some rows mark clone size as missing; the rest say once, few, many or name a class of expanded clone.

D	V	J	size	CDR3	DNA
TRBD2	TRBV7-3	TRBJ2-1	-	CASSLLVGRSERNEQFF	TGTGCCAGCAGCTTATTGGTCGGGAGGTCTGAACGCAATGAGCAGTTCTTC
TRBD2	TRBV18	TRBJ2-7	-	CASSPFPRTSGSRYEQYF	TGTGCCAGCTCACCTTTCCCTAGGACCAGCGGGAGTAGGTACGAGCAGTACTTC
-	TRBV2	TRBJ1-2	-	CASTSRTNYGYTF	TGTGCCAGCACCTCCCGCACGAACTATGGCTACACCTTC
-	TRBV6-5	TRBJ1-2	-	CASSPTTGQGRGYTF	TGTGCCAGCAGTCCAACTACGGGGCAGGGAAGAGGCTACACCTTC
-	TRBV2	TRBJ1-1	-	CASSEISPMNTEAFF	TGTGCCAGCAGTGAAATTTCACCTATGAACACTGAAGCTTTCTTT
-	TRBV7-9	TRBJ1-5	-	CASSLEGPNPQHF	TGTGCCAGCAGCTTAGAGGGACCAAACCCCCAGCATTTT
TRBD2	TRBV6-1	TRBJ2-1	-	CASSEVSPGLAGPSSYNEQFF	TGTGCCAGCAGTGAAGTATCCCCGGGACTAGCGGGACCGAGCTCCTACAATGAGCAGTTCTTC
-	TRBV19	TRBJ1-2	-	CASSMETSYGYTF	TGTGCCAGTAGTATGGAGACCTCCTATGGCTACACCTTC
-	TRBV25-1	TRBJ1-1	few	CASSERGNTEAFF	TGTGCCAGCAGTGAAAGAGGGAACACTGAAGCTTTCTTT
TRBD2	TRBV6-1	TRBJ2-7	-	CASSETSGRGGYEQYF	TGTGCCAGCAGTGAGACTAGCGGGAGAGGTGGCTACGAGCAGTACTTC
-	TRBV11-2	TRBJ1-5	-	CASSSSEYGNQPQHF	TGTGCCAGCAGCTCCTCCGAGTACGGCAATCAGCCCCAGCATTTT
-	TRBV7-8	TRBJ2-1	-	CASSLDWGWDNEQFF	TGTGCCAGCAGCTTAGATTGGGGGTGGGACAATGAGCAGTTCTTC
-	TRBV7-8	TRBJ1-2	-	CASSRGQEGVYGYTF	TGTGCCAGCAGCCGAGGGCAAGAGGGAGTATATGGCTACACCTTC
-	TRBV25-1	TRBJ2-1	-	CASRENQWSSYNEQFF	TGTGCCAGCAGAGAAAATCAGTGGAGCTCCTACAATGAGCAGTTCTTC
-	TRBV9	TRBJ2-7	-	CASSSEDVGEQYF	TGTGCCAGCAGCTCGGAGGATGTGGGCGAGCAGTACTTC
-	TRBV20-1	TRBJ2-7	-	CSARHEQYF	TGCAGTGCGAGACACGAGCAGTACTTC
-	TRBV5-1	TRBJ1-3	once	CASSLVSIYSGNTIYF	TGCGCCAGCAGCTTGGTTTCTATTTACTCTGGAAACACCATATATTTT
-	TRBV11-2	TRBJ1-1	-	CASSDWRRGAMNTEAFF	TGTGCCAGCAGCGATTGGCGGAGGGGCGCGATGAACACTGAAGCTTTCTTT
-	TRBV6-5	TRBJ1-1	-	CASINPKATEAFF	TGTGCCAGCATTAACCCTAAGGCCACTGAAGCTTTCTTT
-	TRBV5-1	TRBJ1-6	few	CASSLEGANSPLHF	TGCGCCAGCAGCTTGGAAGGGGCCAATTCACCCCTCCACTTT
-	TRBV7-9	TRBJ1-1	-	CASSRGGNTEAFF	TGTGCCAGCAGCAGAGGCGGGAACACTGAAGCTTTCTTT
-	TRBV6-1	TRBJ2-3	-	CASSIQGSADTQYF	TGTGCCAGCAGCATACAGGGCTCGGCAGATACGCAGTATTTT
-	TRBV28	TRBJ1-5	-	CASSPQDGSRNQPQHF	TGTGCCAGCAGTCCCCAGGACGGGTCTCGGAATCAGCCCCAGCATTTT
-	TRBV28	TRBJ2-3	-	CASSSYGTSTDTQYF	TGTGCCAGCAGTTCATACGGGACTAGCACAGATACGCAGTATTTT
-	TRBV7-2	TRBJ1-1	-	CASRQTVMNTEAFF	TGTGCCAGCAGGCAGACCGTGATGAACACTGAAGCTTTCTTT
-	TRBV10-3	TRBJ1-2	-	CAISESSVSGDIQYGYTF	TGTGCCATCAGTGAGTCGAGTGTAAGTGGGGATATACAGTATGGCTACACCTTC
-	TRBV19	TRBJ2-3	-	CASSILGTDTQYF	TGTGCCAGTAGTATATTGGGGACAGATACGCAGTATTTT
-	TRBV11-2	TRBJ1-4	-	CASSLEDETGDEKLFF	TGTGCCAGCAGCCTAGAGGACGAGACAGGCGATGAAAAACTGTTTTTT
-	TRBV28	TRBJ1-5	-	CASSLRGGQPQHF	TGTGCCAGCAGTTTGAGGGGAGGCCAGCCCCAGCATTTT
TRBD2	TRBV6-5	TRBJ2-1	-	CASRTQLAGYNEQFF	TGTGCCAGCAGAACCCAACTAGCGGGGTACAATGAGCAGTTCTTC
TRBD2	TRBV5-8	TRBJ2-7	-	CASSSPASGAYEQYF	TGTGCCAGCAGCTCTCCTGCTAGCGGGGCCTACGAGCAGTACTTC
-	TRBV2	TRBJ1-4	-	CASSRGPDEKLFF	TGTGCCAGCAGTCGGGGGCCTGATGAAAAACTGTTTTTT
TRBD1	TRBV11-1	TRBJ1-4	-	CASSRDRGGKLFF	TGTGCCAGCTCCCGGGACAGGGGTGGAAAACTGTTTTTT
-	TRBV5-1	TRBJ2-7	-	CASSLGGTSYEQYF	TGCGCCAGCAGCTTGGGAGGGACCTCCTACGAGCAGTACTTC
TRBD1	TRBV7-2	TRBJ2-2	-	CASSARTGHAGELFF	TGTGCCAGCAGCGCCAGGACAGGCCACGCCGGGGAGCTGTTTTTT
TRBD1	TRBV27	TRBJ1-2	once	CASSPAGQGGYTF	TGTGCCAGCAGTCCCGCCGGACAGGGGGGCTACACCTTC
-	TRBV11-2	TRBJ1-2	once	CASSSQGPYGYTF	TGTGCCAGCAGCTCCCAGGGACCCTATGGCTACACCTTC
TRBD1	TRBV29-1	TRBJ1-6	-	CRLRQGVRNSPLHF	TGCAGACTTCGACAGGGGGTTCGGAATTCACCCCTCCACTTT
-	TRBV2	TRBJ1-2	-	CASRLSYGYTF	TGTGCCAGCAGACTCAGCTATGGCTACACCTTC